This T cell receptor (beta chain) was sequenced for a study of T cell responses to AZD1222 COVID-19 vaccine. For this clone: Its cognate antigen is unknown.

Study-wide results and limits: Spike-specific TCR breadth rose after two AZD1222 doses, and depth rose as well. Of the AZD1222 recipients, only 5 to 7 were seropositive at baseline.

The data were produced by immunoSEQ multiplex PCR, yet TCRdb's version contains in-frame clones alone and is incomplete. The sample holds approximately 92,000 clones, about nine tenths seen once. Trimming removed 7 bases at V and 6 bases at J, with 15 bases between. CDR3 length equals 13 residues. The specimen comprised peripheral blood, sampled on day 0 of AZD1222 vaccination. The chain is built from TRBV23-1 and TRBJ1-2, with D perhaps matching TRBD1 (5 bases). TRBV23-1 is labeled an ORF, and its function is uncertain. This TCR came from an adult in good health. CDR3 nucleotide sequence: TGCGCCAGCAACCCCGGGGGTGGTCATGGCTACACCTTC. Translation: CASNPGGGHGYTF.